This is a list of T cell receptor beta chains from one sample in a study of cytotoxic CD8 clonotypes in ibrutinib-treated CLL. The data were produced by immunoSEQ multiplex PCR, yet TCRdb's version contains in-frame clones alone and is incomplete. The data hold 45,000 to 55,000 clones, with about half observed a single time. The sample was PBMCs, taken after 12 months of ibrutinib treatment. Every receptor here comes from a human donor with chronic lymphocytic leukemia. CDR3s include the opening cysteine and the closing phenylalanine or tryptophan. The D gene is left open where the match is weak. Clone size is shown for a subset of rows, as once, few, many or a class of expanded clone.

CDR3aa: CASSFGSPGQRFQETQYF
CDR3nt: TGTGCCAGCAGCTTTGGGTCCCCCGGACAGAGATTTCAAGAGACCCAGTACTTC
j_gene: TRBJ2-5
v_gene: TRBV5-4
d_gene: NA
abundance: NA

CDR3aa: CAWWTADNQPQHF
CDR3nt: TGTGCCTGGTGGACGGCCGATAATCAGCCCCAGCATTTT
j_gene: TRBJ1-5
v_gene: TRBV30
d_gene: NA
abundance: once

CDR3aa: CARQQGGDQETQYF
CDR3nt: TGTGCCCGACAACAGGGGGGAGACCAAGAGACCCAGTACTTC
j_gene: TRBJ2-5
v_gene: TRBV6-4
d_gene: TRBD1
abundance: NA

CDR3aa: CASSLGQGGTEAFF
CDR3nt: TGTGCCAGCAGCTTGGGACAGGGCGGCACTGAAGCTTTCTTT
j_gene: TRBJ1-1
v_gene: TRBV5-8
d_gene: TRBD1
abundance: once

CDR3aa: CASSPGPGSGNTIYF
CDR3nt: TGCGCCAGCAGCCCCGGACCAGGTTCTGGAAACACCATATATTTT
j_gene: TRBJ1-3
v_gene: TRBV5-1
d_gene: NA
abundance: NA

CDR3aa: CASSSSTGVPPSSNEQFF
CDR3nt: TGTGCCAGCAGCTCTTCTACAGGGGTCCCTCCCTCCTCAAATGAGCAGTTCTTC
j_gene: TRBJ2-1
v_gene: TRBV7-8
d_gene: TRBD1
abundance: many

CDR3aa: CASSRQTTGNTIYF
CDR3nt: TGTGCCAGTTCTCGACAGACAACTGGAAACACCATATATTTT
j_gene: TRBJ1-3
v_gene: TRBV2
d_gene: NA
abundance: NA

CDR3aa: CASSFGSLALETQYF
CDR3nt: TGCGCCAGCAGCTTCGGGTCCCTAGCTCTAGAGACCCAGTACTTC
j_gene: TRBJ2-5
v_gene: TRBV5-1
d_gene: NA
abundance: NA

CDR3aa: CASSVLPELGDGYTF
CDR3nt: TGTGCCAGCAGCGTACTCCCAGAGTTGGGCGATGGCTACACCTTC
j_gene: TRBJ1-2
v_gene: TRBV9
d_gene: NA
abundance: few

CDR3aa: CASRADRGDQPQHF
CDR3nt: TGCGCCAGCAGGGCGGACAGGGGTGATCAGCCCCAGCATTTT
j_gene: TRBJ1-5
v_gene: TRBV10-1
d_gene: TRBD1
abundance: many

CDR3aa: CASSRPTGINEQFF
CDR3nt: TGTGCCAGCAGCCGTCCTACGGGGATCAATGAGCAGTTCTTC
j_gene: TRBJ2-1
v_gene: TRBV9
d_gene: NA
abundance: many

CDR3aa: CASSLDRNQPQHF
CDR3nt: TGTGCCAGCAGCCTAGACAGGAATCAGCCCCAGCATTTT
j_gene: TRBJ1-5
v_gene: TRBV7-9
d_gene: NA
abundance: few

CDR3aa: CASSLGSRVENTEAFF
CDR3nt: TGTGCCAGCAGCTTGGGGTCCAGGGTTGAGAACACTGAAGCTTTCTTT
j_gene: TRBJ1-1
v_gene: TRBV5-4
d_gene: NA
abundance: NA

CDR3aa: CASSFTGGPDTQYF
CDR3nt: TGTGCCAGCAGTTTCACGGGAGGGCCAGATACGCAGTATTTT
j_gene: TRBJ2-3
v_gene: TRBV27
d_gene: TRBD2
abundance: NA

CDR3aa: CASSYGQTNQPQHF
CDR3nt: TGTGCCAGCAGTTATGGACAGACCAATCAGCCCCAGCATTTT
j_gene: TRBJ1-5
v_gene: TRBV7-2
d_gene: NA
abundance: NA

CDR3aa: CASSLHGGPEQYF
CDR3nt: TGTGCCAGCAGCTTACATGGGGGCCCCGAGCAGTACTTC
j_gene: TRBJ2-7
v_gene: TRBV7-3
d_gene: NA
abundance: few

CDR3aa: CASSLDSRTYEQYF
CDR3nt: TGTGCCAGCAGCTTAGATAGCCGCACTTACGAGCAGTACTTC
j_gene: TRBJ2-7
v_gene: TRBV11-1
d_gene: NA
abundance: NA

CDR3aa: CATSTRTSQETQYF
CDR3nt: TGTGCCACCAGCACCAGGACTAGCCAAGAGACCCAGTACTTC
j_gene: TRBJ2-5
v_gene: TRBV15
d_gene: TRBD2
abundance: NA

CDR3aa: CASSSGTLHQPQHF
CDR3nt: TGTGCCAGCAGTTCTGGGACTTTACATCAGCCCCAGCATTTT
j_gene: TRBJ1-5
v_gene: TRBV28
d_gene: NA
abundance: NA

CDR3aa: CATTARAVLAGEETQYF
CDR3nt: TGTGCCACCACTGCCCGAGCTGTTCTAGCGGGGGAAGAGACCCAGTACTTC
j_gene: TRBJ2-5
v_gene: TRBV15
d_gene: TRBD2
abundance: NA

CDR3aa: CASCPLAGGGGPDTQYF
CDR3nt: TGCGCCAGCTGTCCTTTGGCGGGAGGCGGTGGCCCAGATACGCAGTATTTT
j_gene: TRBJ2-3
v_gene: TRBV5-1
d_gene: TRBD2
abundance: NA

CDR3aa: CSVHRGDEKLFF
CDR3nt: TGCAGCGTTCACAGGGGTGATGAAAAACTGTTTTTT
j_gene: TRBJ1-4
v_gene: TRBV29-1
d_gene: TRBD1
abundance: NA

CDR3aa: CASRGATGGADGYTF
CDR3nt: TGTGCCAGCAGGGGGGCGACAGGGGGCGCGGATGGCTACACCTTC
j_gene: TRBJ1-2
v_gene: TRBV28
d_gene: TRBD1
abundance: NA

CDR3aa: CASSDPFRGSNQPQHF
CDR3nt: TGTGCCAGCAGTGACCCCTTCCGGGGAAGCAATCAGCCCCAGCATTTT
j_gene: TRBJ1-5
v_gene: TRBV6-1
d_gene: NA
abundance: NA

CDR3aa: CASSLSRENIQYF
CDR3nt: TGCGCCAGCAGCTTGAGCCGGGAAAACATTCAGTACTTC
j_gene: TRBJ2-4
v_gene: TRBV5-1
d_gene: NA
abundance: few

CDR3aa: CASSPLAGGAYEQYF
CDR3nt: TGTGCCAGCAGTCCCCTAGCGGGAGGCGCCTACGAGCAGTACTTC
j_gene: TRBJ2-7
v_gene: TRBV27
d_gene: TRBD2
abundance: few

CDR3aa: CASSRQEFNEKLFF
CDR3nt: TGTGCCAGCAGCCGACAGGAATTTAATGAAAAACTGTTTTTT
j_gene: TRBJ1-4
v_gene: TRBV2
d_gene: NA
abundance: NA

CDR3aa: CASSLQLSGANVLTF
CDR3nt: TGTGCCAGCAGCCTTCAGCTATCTGGGGCCAACGTCCTGACTTTC
j_gene: TRBJ2-6
v_gene: TRBV5-6
d_gene: NA
abundance: NA

CDR3aa: CASSLGVGNEKLFF
CDR3nt: TGTGCCAGCAGTTTAGGGGTTGGCAATGAAAAACTGTTTTTT
j_gene: TRBJ1-4
v_gene: TRBV28
d_gene: NA
abundance: NA

CDR3aa: CASRSGSAAGELFF
CDR3nt: TGTGCCAGCAGGAGCGGGAGCGCAGCCGGGGAGCTGTTTTTT
j_gene: TRBJ2-2
v_gene: TRBV28
d_gene: TRBD2
abundance: NA

CDR3aa: CASSYGAGEGSYEQYF
CDR3nt: TGTGCCAGCAGTTACGGAGCGGGAGAGGGCTCCTACGAGCAGTACTTC
j_gene: TRBJ2-7
v_gene: TRBV27
d_gene: TRBD2
abundance: NA

CDR3aa: CASSLPGSSYNEQFF
CDR3nt: TGTGCCAGCAGCTTACCGGGGAGCTCCTACAATGAGCAGTTCTTC
j_gene: TRBJ2-1
v_gene: TRBV7-2
d_gene: NA
abundance: NA

CDR3aa: CASSLGDRDYEQYF
CDR3nt: TGTGCCAGCAGTTTAGGGGACCGGGACTACGAGCAGTACTTC
j_gene: TRBJ2-7
v_gene: TRBV28
d_gene: NA
abundance: NA

CDR3aa: CASSNTGTGGWGYTF
CDR3nt: TGTGCCAGCAGCAACACCGGGACAGGGGGCTGGGGCTACACCTTC
j_gene: TRBJ1-2
v_gene: TRBV28
d_gene: TRBD1
abundance: once

CDR3aa: CASSLGGTRTDTQYF
CDR3nt: TGTGCCAGCAGCTTGGGGGGAACCCGCACAGATACGCAGTATTTT
j_gene: TRBJ2-3
v_gene: TRBV5-4
d_gene: NA
abundance: NA

CDR3aa: CSVEVAQGNLETQYF
CDR3nt: TGCAGCGTTGAGGTAGCCCAGGGGAACTTGGAGACCCAGTACTTC
j_gene: TRBJ2-5
v_gene: TRBV29-1
d_gene: NA
abundance: NA

CDR3aa: CASRGGQGYEAFF
CDR3nt: TGTGCCAGCAGGGGGGGACAGGGGTATGAAGCTTTCTTT
j_gene: TRBJ1-1
v_gene: TRBV2
d_gene: TRBD1
abundance: once

CDR3aa: CASRPGAGRNSPLHF
CDR3nt: TGTGCCAGCAGACCCGGGGCAGGACGAAATTCACCCCTCCACTTT
j_gene: TRBJ1-6
v_gene: TRBV28
d_gene: NA
abundance: few

CDR3aa: CATSSARDRNYGYTF
CDR3nt: TGTGCCACCAGCAGTGCCCGGGACAGAAACTATGGCTACACCTTC
j_gene: TRBJ1-2
v_gene: TRBV15
d_gene: TRBD1
abundance: NA

CDR3aa: CASSLRTSGYNEQFF
CDR3nt: TGTGCCAGCAGCTTGAGAACTAGCGGGTACAATGAGCAGTTCTTC
j_gene: TRBJ2-1
v_gene: TRBV11-2
d_gene: TRBD2
abundance: few

CDR3aa: CASSAMGRQGDEAFF
CDR3nt: TGTGCCAGCAGTGCAATGGGTCGACAGGGGGACGAAGCTTTCTTT
j_gene: TRBJ1-1
v_gene: TRBV6-1
d_gene: TRBD1
abundance: NA

CDR3aa: CATSRPTGPGELFF
CDR3nt: TGTGCCACCAGCAGACCAACAGGGCCCGGGGAGCTGTTTTTT
j_gene: TRBJ2-2
v_gene: TRBV15
d_gene: NA
abundance: NA